Listed below are T cell receptor beta chains from one sample, sequenced in a study of OX40 agonist ivuxolimab in advanced cancers. Measured with immunoSEQ multiplex PCR; TCRdb has only the in-frame clones, and not every one. Of approximately 58,000 clones listed, 85% are singletons. The sample was CD4+ or CD8+ T cells sorted from blood, taken in a trial of the OX40 agonist ivuxolimab. All receptors derive from an adult with an advanced solid tumor such as melanoma, head and neck, liver or kidney cancer. The CDR3 runs from the conserved cysteine through the conserved F or W. A D gene is named only where the DNA matches it firmly. Only some rows state a clone size, as once, few, many or a class for expanded clones.

abundance: NA
v_gene: TRBV19
j_gene: TRBJ1-5
d_gene: NA
CDR3aa: CATPETGNDSNQPQHF
CDR3nt: TGTGCGACTCCAGAGACAGGTAACGATAGCAATCAGCCCCAGCATTTT

abundance: NA
v_gene: TRBV5-6
j_gene: TRBJ2-5
d_gene: NA
CDR3aa: CASSLGRAPQETQYF
CDR3nt: TGTGCCAGCAGCTTAGGCAGGGCACCCCAAGAGACCCAGTACTTC

abundance: NA
v_gene: TRBV6-1
j_gene: TRBJ2-7
d_gene: TRBD2
CDR3aa: CASSEPGLAGSYEQYF
CDR3nt: TGTGCCAGCAGTGAACCGGGACTAGCGGGGAGCTACGAGCAGTACTTC

abundance: few
v_gene: TRBV6-6
j_gene: TRBJ2-1
d_gene: NA
CDR3aa: CASRPGRWKDEQFF
CDR3nt: TGTGCCAGCAGACCAGGACGCTGGAAGGATGAGCAGTTCTTC

abundance: NA
v_gene: TRBV6-5
j_gene: TRBJ2-1
d_gene: TRBD2
CDR3aa: CASSGRGDEQFF
CDR3nt: TGTGCCAGCAGTGGGAGGGGAGATGAGCAGTTCTTC

abundance: NA
v_gene: TRBV4-3
j_gene: TRBJ1-5
d_gene: NA
CDR3aa: CASSQEFGQNQPQHF
CDR3nt: TGCGCCAGCAGCCAAGAGTTTGGACAGAATCAGCCCCAGCATTTT

abundance: NA
v_gene: TRBV28
j_gene: TRBJ1-1
d_gene: TRBD1
CDR3aa: CASSSPGGPDTEAFF
CDR3nt: TGTGCCAGCAGTTCCCCAGGGGGACCTGACACTGAAGCTTTCTTT

abundance: many
v_gene: TRBV15
j_gene: TRBJ2-5
d_gene: NA
CDR3aa: CATSRDPSRETQYF
CDR3nt: TGTGCCACCAGCAGAGACCCTAGTAGGGAGACCCAGTACTTC

abundance: NA
v_gene: TRBV18
j_gene: TRBJ1-4
d_gene: NA
CDR3aa: CASSPPGRSNEKLFF
CDR3nt: TGTGCCAGCTCACCACCCGGCAGGAGTAATGAAAAACTGTTTTTT

abundance: NA
v_gene: TRBV18
j_gene: TRBJ2-6
d_gene: NA
CDR3aa: CASSTQGSGANVLTF
CDR3nt: TGTGCCAGCTCAACACAGGGCTCTGGGGCCAACGTCCTGACTTTC

abundance: NA
v_gene: TRBV5-4
j_gene: TRBJ2-1
d_gene: TRBD2
CDR3aa: CASSQIQTSGYNEQFF
CDR3nt: TGTGCCAGCAGCCAAATCCAGACTAGCGGGTACAATGAGCAGTTCTTC

abundance: NA
v_gene: TRBV5-6
j_gene: TRBJ2-3
d_gene: TRBD2
CDR3aa: CASSWTSGRGGTDTQYF
CDR3nt: TGTGCCAGCAGCTGGACTAGCGGGAGGGGGGGCACAGATACGCAGTATTTT

abundance: NA
v_gene: TRBV19
j_gene: TRBJ1-3
d_gene: NA
CDR3aa: CASKLESSGNTIYF
CDR3nt: TGTGCCAGTAAGTTGGAATCCTCTGGAAACACCATATATTTT

abundance: NA
v_gene: TRBV19
j_gene: TRBJ2-7
d_gene: TRBD1
CDR3aa: CASSNRGGEQYF
CDR3nt: TGTGCCAGTAGTAACAGGGGCGGCGAGCAGTACTTC

abundance: NA
v_gene: TRBV5-1
j_gene: TRBJ2-3
d_gene: NA
CDR3aa: CASSLGGVDTQYF
CDR3nt: TGCGCCAGCAGCTTGGGCGGGGTGGATACGCAGTATTTT

abundance: NA
v_gene: TRBV6-1
j_gene: TRBJ2-7
d_gene: NA
CDR3aa: CASSDPSYEQYF
CDR3nt: TGTGCCAGCAGTGACCCTTCCTACGAGCAGTACTTC